This TCR beta chain was identified during a study of technical replicates of blood from a few donors. CDR3 length: 11 amino acids. Germline V lookup: CDR1 MDHEN, CDR2 SYDVKM. Trimming removed 10 bases at V and 7 bases at J, with 14 bases between. Using immunoSEQ multiplex PCR, the repertoire was profiled, and TCRdb retains in-frame clones only, with some absent. The data hold roughly 60,000 clones, with around nine tenths observed a single time. J is TRBJ2-7 and V is TRBV28; D gene unclear. The source material was PBMCs. The TCR sequence derives from a human donor in good health. Some clones in this sample may be carry-over from other donors' samples. CDR3 residues: CATRGAREQYF. CDR3 sequence (DNA): TGTGCCACCCGTGGAGCGCGGGAGCAGTACTTC.